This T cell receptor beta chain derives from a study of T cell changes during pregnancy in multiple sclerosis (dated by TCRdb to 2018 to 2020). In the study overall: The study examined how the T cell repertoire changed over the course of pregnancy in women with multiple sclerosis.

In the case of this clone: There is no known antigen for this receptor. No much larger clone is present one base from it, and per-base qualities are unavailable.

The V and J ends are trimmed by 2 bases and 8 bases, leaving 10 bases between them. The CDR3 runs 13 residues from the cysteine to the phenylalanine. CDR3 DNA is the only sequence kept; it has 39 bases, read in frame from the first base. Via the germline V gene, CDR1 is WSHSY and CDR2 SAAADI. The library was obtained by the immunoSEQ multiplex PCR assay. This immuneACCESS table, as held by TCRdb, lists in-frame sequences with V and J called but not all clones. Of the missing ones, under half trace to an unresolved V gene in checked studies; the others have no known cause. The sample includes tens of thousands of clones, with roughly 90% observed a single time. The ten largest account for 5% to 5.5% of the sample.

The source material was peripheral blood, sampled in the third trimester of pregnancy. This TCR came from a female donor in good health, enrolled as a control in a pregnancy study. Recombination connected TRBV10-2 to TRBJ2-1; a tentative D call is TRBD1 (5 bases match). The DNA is TGCGCCAGCAGTGAGGGCAGGGTGGATGAGCAGTTCTTC. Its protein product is CASSEGRVDEQFF.